This TCR beta chain was obtained from a study of shared clonotypes between healthy human individuals. Looking at the study overall: There were three CD4 naive, three CD4 memory, two CD8 naive and one CD8 memory plates per donor.

Study-level findings and limits: Some naive CD4 clonotypes, roughly 4.5%, turned up in common across a few donors. Rarefaction indicated that sorted-subset sequencing remained incomplete although depth was large.

Comments on this clone: The antigen remains unidentified.

Only CD45RO-negative cells positively selected for CCR7 counted as naive CD8 cells, so terminally differentiated effector memory CD45RA+ cells were excluded. Germline V gene data show CDR1 as SGHAT and CDR2 as FQNNGV. This CDR3 is built from 14 residues. Unmatched junction bases numbered 7, after V lost 4 bases and J lost 5 bases. It was around 190 ng DNA, approximately 30,000 T cell genomes, that sorted-subset replicate PCRs used. Profiling relied on immunoSEQ multiplex PCR, and the TCRdb table lists in-frame clones only, not all of them. The repertoire holds about 2 million clones, with approximately 95% as singletons.

V usage is TRBV11-2 and J usage is TRBJ2-5; TRBD2 aligns across 7 bases. The sequencing input was naive CD8+ T cells sorted from blood. The receptor comes from a man aged 18 to 30 in good health. CDR3 DNA: TGTGCCAGCAGCTGGCTGGGGCGGGGGGAGACCCAGTACTTC. Translation gives CASSWLGRGETQYF.